The next 19 T cell receptor beta chains were all read from a single sample in a study of blood T cell repertoires in COVID-19. Method: immunoSEQ multiplex PCR; TCRdb's copy keeps in-frame clones and lacks some. Of some 260,000 clones in the sample, 70% to 90% were seen once. The sample comprised peripheral blood. The receptors stem from a human donor in a cohort sampled during active COVID-19.

The CDR3 DNA reads as TGTGCCAGCAGTAACGGGGGACTTGACCGAGGAGCTTTCTTT. Its translation: CASSNGGLDRGAFF. The chain combines TRBV6-2 or TRBV6-3 with TRBJ1-1; tentatively, D is TRBD1 (5 bases). Trimming cost V 5 bases and J 10 bases, with 20 bases left between them. CDR3 size: 14 residues. Germline V gene data show CDR1 as MNHEY and CDR2 as SVGEGT.

The chain couples TRBV27 to TRBJ1-2, with D tentatively TRBD1 (5 bases). There are 14 residues in the CDR3. V shed 2 bases and J shed 4 bases, with 11 bases lying between them. Germline assignment: CDR1 MNHEY and CDR2 SMNVEV (reference sequence). CDR3 nucleotide sequence: TGTGCCAGCAGTTTAGCCAGGGCGGCCTATGGCTACACCTTC. This encodes CASSLARAAYGYTF.

The rearrangement joins TRBV6-5 to TRBJ2-1, with TRBD1 identical over 8 bases. Germline trimming cut 2 bases from V and 9 bases from J; bases unmatched to any gene: 6. From germline, CDR1 is MNHEY and CDR2 SVGAGI. The CDR3 is made up of 14 amino acids. For the CDR3, the DNA is TGTGCCAGCAGTTACGATCAGGGGGCGGGTGAGCAGTTCTTC. Translated: CASSYDQGAGEQFF.

This sequence joins TRBV3-1 (or the pseudogene TRBV3-2) and TRBJ1-2; D gene ambiguous. This CDR3 is built from 15 residues. Trimming took off 0 bases at V and 0 bases at J, with 8 bases between the two ends. Germline CDR1 is LGHDT and CDR2 is YNNKEL (reference sequence). The CDR3 sequence is CASSQDVAANYGYTF. CDR3 DNA sequence: TGTGCCAGCAGCCAAGATGTGGCTGCTAACTATGGCTACACCTTC.

This sequence joins TRBV11-3 and TRBJ2-2, with 8 bases aligning to TRBD1. This CDR3 is 15 amino acids long. V gave up 5 bases and J gave up 3 bases; unmatched junction bases: 5. The germline V gene encodes CDR1 SGHNT and CDR2 YENEEA. CDR3 coding DNA: TGTGCCAGCAGCCCCAGGGGGCGGGACACCGGGGAGCTGTTTTTT. Translated, it gives CASSPRGRDTGELFF.

This clone was seen only a few times. The rearrangement links TRBV5-6 to TRBJ1-1; 7 positions agree with TRBD1. Trimming at V came to 4 bases and at J to 0 bases, leaving 15 bases not matched to a gene. The CDR3 is 18 amino acids. Germline V gives CDR1 SGHDT, CDR2 YYEEEE. The CDR3 is CASSLIRDSLKMNTEAFF. In nucleotides, the CDR3 is TGTGCCAGCAGCCTCATCCGGGACAGCCTTAAAATGAACACTGAAGCTTTCTTT.

The CDR3 spells CASSTSRGNTEAFF. The CDR3 DNA reads TGTGCCAGTAGTACCAGCCGGGGGAACACTGAAGCTTTCTTT. V and J are TRBV19 and TRBJ1-1, with D unresolved. The V gene lost 4 bases and the J gene lost 1 base, with 10 bases spanning the gap. The CDR3 totals 14 residues. The germline V gene encodes CDR1 LNHDA and CDR2 SQIVND (reference sequence).

The V gene is TRBV6-4, the J gene TRBJ2-1, with a weak D call TRBD2 (6 bases). The germline gives CDR1 MRHNA, CDR2 SNTAGT. The CDR3 is 14 amino acids. The V end lost 2 bases, the J end lost 7 bases, and 12 bases lay between the germline ends. The CDR3 loop is CASSDLEGGNEQFF. The CDR3, as DNA: TGTGCCAGCAGTGACCTGGAGGGTGGTAATGAGCAGTTCTTC.

The CDR3 DNA reads as TGCGCCAGCGGTGCACCGGGACTAGCGGGAGCCCTCCAAGAGACCCAGTACTTC. Protein sequence: CASGAPGLAGALQETQYF. The V and J genes are TRBV10-1 and TRBJ2-5; TRBD2 agrees at 14 bases. The germline gives CDR1 WNHNN, CDR2 SYGVQD (reference sequence). This CDR3 has 18 amino acids. Unmatched junction bases numbered 12, after V lost 8 bases and J lost 1 base.

The chain is built from TRBV12-3 or TRBV12-4 and TRBJ2-7; D not resolved. There are 13 residues in the CDR3. The V end lost 7 bases, the J end lost 5 bases, and 15 bases lay between the germline ends. The CDR3 DNA is TGTGCCAGCAAGTCGGCAGGATCAGACGAGCAGTACTTC. Its protein is CASKSAGSDEQYF.

The rearrangement links TRBV6-5 to TRBJ2-3, with TRBD1 identical over 10 bases. The V gene's germline CDR1 is MNHEY and CDR2 SVGAGI. After removal of 5 bases from V and 4 bases from J, the junction contained 6 bases not matched to a gene. The CDR3 is 15 amino acids. The CDR3 loop is CASSQDRGGSDTQYF. CDR3 nucleotides: TGTGCCAGCAGTCAGGACAGGGGGGGGTCAGATACGCAGTATTTT.

This clone was seen only a few times. The chain joins TRBV28 to TRBJ1-6; 10 nucleotides line up with TRBD1. Germline-derived CDR1 and CDR2 are MDHEN and SYDVKM. V was pared by 6 bases and J by 10 bases, with 9 bases of the junction left unmatched. The CDR3 extends over 15 amino acids. The CDR3 region is CASSAGQGRRSPLHF. In DNA, the CDR3 is TGTGCCAGCAGCGCGGGACAGGGGCGAAGATCACCCCTCCACTTT. Full variable domain (rest looked up from reference TRBV28 and TRBJ1-6): DVKVTQSSRYLVKRTGEKVFLECVQDMDHENMFWYRQDPGLGLRLIYFSYDVKMKEKGDIPEGYSVSREKKERFSLILESASTNQTSMYLCASSAGQGRRSPLHFGNGTRLTVT.

The rearrangement uses TRBV20-1 and TRBJ2-1, with 11 nucleotides matching TRBD1. The CDR3 is made up of 15 amino acids. Per the germline V gene, CDR1 is DFQATT and CDR2 is SNEGSKA (reference sequence). After removal of 3 bases from V and 6 bases from J, the junction contained 7 bases not matched to a gene. The CDR3 nucleotides read TGCAGTGCTAGTTGGACAGGGGGCGGTTCCAATGAGCAGTTCTTC. Translated, it gives CSASWTGGGSNEQFF.

This chain links TRBV28 with TRBJ2-5; D possibly corresponds to TRBD1 (5 bases). V gave up 2 bases and J gave up 0 bases, with 22 bases separating them. Germline CDR1 is MDHEN and CDR2 is SYDVKM. The CDR3 runs to 19 residues. The CDR3, as DNA: TGTGCCAGCAGTTTAAGTCCAGGGTTGGGCAGCCTGTACCAAGAGACCCAGTACTTC. The encoded protein is CASSLSPGLGSLYQETQYF.

The V gene is TRBV5-4, the J gene TRBJ2-5, with D possibly being TRBD2 (6 bases). The CDR3 has 15 residues. Germline CDR1 and CDR2: SGHNT and YYREEE (reference sequence). Trimming cost V 4 bases and J 5 bases, with 18 bases left between them. The CDR3 nucleotides are TGTGCCAGCAGCGGGACTGCCCGGGGCACGGAGACCCAGTACTTC. Translating it yields CASSGTARGTETQYF.

This chain uses TRBV6-2 or TRBV6-3 with TRBJ2-7; no definite D call. CDR3 length equals 11 residues. Germline-derived CDR1 and CDR2 are MNHEY and SVGEGT. Trimming cost V 2 bases and J 11 bases, with 10 bases left between them. CDR3 protein: CASSYGQTEYF. The CDR3 bases are TGTGCCAGCAGTTACGGGCAGACCGAGTACTTC.

V gene TRBV30 combines with J gene TRBJ2-1; 13 positions agree with TRBD2. CDR1 is GTSNPN, CDR2 SVGIG, per germline (reference sequence). CDR3 length equals 18 residues. The junction had 9 bases not matched to a gene; V was cut back by 3 bases and J by 1 base. CDR3 nucleotide sequence: TGTGCCTGGAGCGGGACTAGCGGGACCGAATCTTCCTACAATGAGCAGTTCTTC. It encodes CAWSGTSGTESSYNEQFF.

V usage is TRBV27 and J usage is TRBJ2-5; D may be TRBD2 (5 bases). The length of the CDR3 is 14 residues. Germline CDR1 reads MNHEY; CDR2 reads SMNVEV (reference sequence). Trimming took off 6 bases at V and 5 bases at J, with 16 bases between the two ends. The CDR3 is CASSQPGSRETQYF. The CDR3, as DNA: TGTGCCAGCAGCCAACCGGGGTCCCGGGAGACCCAGTACTTC.

CDR3 sequence: CASSLVGQGNQPQHF. The CDR3 DNA reads as TGTGCCAGCAGTTTGGTTGGACAGGGCAATCAGCCCCAGCATTTT. V is TRBV28 and J is TRBJ1-5; 7 nucleotides line up with TRBD1. V was pared by 3 bases and J by 2 bases, with 4 bases of the junction left unmatched. The length of the CDR3 is 15 residues. CDR1 and CDR2 from the germline V gene are MDHEN and SYDVKM. Together with reference TRBV28 and TRBJ1-5, the CDR3 gives the full variable domain: DVKVTQSSRYLVKRTGEKVFLECVQDMDHENMFWYRQDPGLGLRLIYFSYDVKMKEKGDIPEGYSVSREKKERFSLILESASTNQTSMYLCASSLVGQGNQPQHFGDGTRLSIL.